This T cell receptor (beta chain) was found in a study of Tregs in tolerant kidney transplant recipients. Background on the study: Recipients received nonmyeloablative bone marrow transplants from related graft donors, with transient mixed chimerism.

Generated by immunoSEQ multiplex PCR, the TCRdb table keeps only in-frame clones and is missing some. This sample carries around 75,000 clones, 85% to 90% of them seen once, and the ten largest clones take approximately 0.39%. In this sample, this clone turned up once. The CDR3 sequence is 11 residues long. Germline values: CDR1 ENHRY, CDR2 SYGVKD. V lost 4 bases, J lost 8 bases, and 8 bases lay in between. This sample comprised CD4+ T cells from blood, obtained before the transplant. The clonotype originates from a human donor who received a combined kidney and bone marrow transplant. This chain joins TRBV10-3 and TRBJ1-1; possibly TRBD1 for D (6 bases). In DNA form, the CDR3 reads TGTGCCATCAGTGGTACAGGGGAAGCTTTCTTT. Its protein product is CAISGTGEAFF.